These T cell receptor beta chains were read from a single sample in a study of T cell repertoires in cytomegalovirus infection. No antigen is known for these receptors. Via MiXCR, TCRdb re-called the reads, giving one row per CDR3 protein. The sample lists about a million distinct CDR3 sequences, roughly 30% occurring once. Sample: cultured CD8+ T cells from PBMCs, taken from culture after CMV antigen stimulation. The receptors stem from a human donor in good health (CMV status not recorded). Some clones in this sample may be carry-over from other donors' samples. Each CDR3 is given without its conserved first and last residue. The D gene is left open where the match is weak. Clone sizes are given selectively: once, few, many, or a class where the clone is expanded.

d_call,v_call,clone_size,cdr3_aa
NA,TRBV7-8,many,ASSLEGGGNTIY
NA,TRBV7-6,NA,ASSPGDRSNYGYT
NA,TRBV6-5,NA,ASSYGQVAYGYT
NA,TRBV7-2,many,ASSLNGPSYNEQF
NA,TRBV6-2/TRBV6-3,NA,ASSYIQGPYNEQF
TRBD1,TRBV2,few,ASTGGGQTQY
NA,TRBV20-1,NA,SARDGAF
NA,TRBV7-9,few,ASSPRNQETQY
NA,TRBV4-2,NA,ASSQPWTGPDEQY
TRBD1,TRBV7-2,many,ASSLDSWEGTVRNTEAF
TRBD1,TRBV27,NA,ASARVTGGGWNTGELF
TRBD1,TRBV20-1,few,SAKGQGTGNQPQH
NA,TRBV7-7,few,ASSLAPGDTQY
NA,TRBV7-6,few,ASSQKAESSYNEQF
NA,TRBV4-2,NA,ASSQVLVLPDTQY
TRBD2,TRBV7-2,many,ASSFGSGGVETQY
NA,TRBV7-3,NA,ASSPSPETPQNTEAF
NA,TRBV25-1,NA,ASSEWGIGRASRTDTQY
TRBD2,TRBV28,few,ASTITAGGTDTQY
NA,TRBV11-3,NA,ASSSATGTGELF
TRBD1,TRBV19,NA,AGSIPRTGVNTEAF
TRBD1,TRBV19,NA,ASSSGQGFDEQF
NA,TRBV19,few,ASSQRGQGRTDTQY
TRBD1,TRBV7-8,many,ASSLEPGTGVSSYNEQF
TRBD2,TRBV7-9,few,ASSLASGGVNEQF
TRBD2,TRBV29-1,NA,SVEVAGEDEQF
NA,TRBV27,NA,ASKRPGGDSYNSPLH
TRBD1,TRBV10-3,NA,AITSGQPFSYEQY